This entry concerns a single TCR beta chain. Its antigen is currently unknown. The ends were cut back, 5 bases at V and 3 bases at J, with 17 bases in the middle. This CDR3 region has 15 residues. The germline gives CDR1 LNHDA, CDR2 SQIVND (reference sequence). This specimen comes from a study of cytomegalovirus exposure and HLA in healthy donors. Whole-study results and caveats: The authors listed 150 to 200 TCR beta chains as cytomegalovirus-associated. Fewer N-insertions than the roughly 600-donor mean were reportedly shown by an Asian-associated ancestry cluster in a later analysis. Excluded were some V segments that proved indistinguishable, including TRBV6-2 and TRBV6-3. Using the classifier, cytomegalovirus status was reportedly diagnosed with high specificity and sensitivity.

A multiplex PCR was run with 60 Vbeta primers and 13 Jbeta primers. The method was immunoSEQ multiplex PCR; TCRdb's version includes in-frame clones alone and lacks a portion of them. The sample contains 200,000 to 250,000 clones, around 80% of which appear only once. The J gene is TRBJ2-7, the V gene TRBV19; D is perhaps TRBD1 (6 bases). The sample was PBMCs. The source of this sequence is a woman between 35 and 50 years old in good health and CMV-seronegative. For the CDR3, the DNA is TGTGCCAGTAGTGCCGCGGTGGGGGCCCGCTACGAGCAGTACTTC. It encodes CASSAAVGARYEQYF.